Below are 13 T cell receptor beta chains sequenced from a single sample in a study of CD8 T cells in ankylosing spondylitis. Overall study findings and caveats: In ankylosing spondylitis blood, a motif of roughly 8 highly homologous TCR beta variants appeared characteristic.

TCRdb re-analysed the 5' RACE reads in MiXCR, keeping a single row per CDR3 protein. The repertoire holds about 480,000 distinct CDR3 sequences, with 17% as singletons. These receptors have no identified antigens. Material: blood, either unsorted or a sorted T cell fraction (not recorded which). These receptors came from a male donor with ankylosing spondylitis.

This clonotype showed up just a few times. This chain joins TRBV18 and TRBJ1-1; tentative D call: TRBD1 (6 bases). The V gene lost 3 bases and the J gene lost 5 bases, with 10 bases spanning the gap. Looked up from germline, CDR1 is KGHSH and CDR2 is LQKENI. CDR3 length: 13 residues. The CDR3 nucleotides are TGTGCCAGCTCACCGGGGGCCCCAACTGAAGCTTTCTTT. Translated, it gives CASSPGAPTEAFF.

V is TRBV4-3 and J is TRBJ2-5, with unresolved D. Germline V gene lookup returns CDR1 LGHNA and CDR2 YSLEER. The CDR3 spans 15 residues. V lost 0 bases to trimming and J lost 1 base, with 9 bases between them. As DNA, the CDR3 is TGCGCCAGCAGCCAAGATTTCGGTCGCCAAGAGACCCAGTACTTC. Encoded protein: CASSQDFGRQETQYF.

The chain couples TRBV6-2 or TRBV6-3 to TRBJ2-1; TRBD2 is a possible D gene (7 bases). The germline V and J ends were trimmed by 6 bases and 5 bases, with 17 bases remaining between them. Germline V gene lookup returns CDR1 MNHEY and CDR2 SVGEGT. CDR3 length: 15 residues. As DNA, the CDR3 is TGTGCCAGCAGGGAAAGGGGGGGCGCGGACAATGAGCAGTTCTTC. Translated, it gives CASRERGGADNEQFF.

The chain recombines TRBV15 with TRBJ2-5; TRBD2 matches 10 bases. The CDR3 length is 17 residues. The germline V gene has CDR1 LNHNV and CDR2 YYDKDF (reference sequence). Trimming took 3 bases from V and 5 from J; bases not matched to a gene: 12. CDR3 DNA: TGTGCCACCAGCAGGGGTAGGGCTAGCGGGAGTTATGAGACCCAGTACTTC. It specifies CATSRGRASGSYETQYF.

This clonotype has only a few counts. The chain combines TRBV12-3 or TRBV12-4 with TRBJ2-3; no reliable D call. The CDR3 loop spans 11 amino acids. V was cut by 10 bases and J by 4 bases, with 9 bases left in between. The CDR3: CATQIADTQYF. The CDR3 coding sequence is TGTGCCACCCAAATTGCAGATACGCAGTATTTT.

In its sample, this clonotype was seen a few times. Here the CDR3 reads CATSWTGGDTEAFF. CDR3 sequence (DNA): TGTGCTACTTCTTGGACCGGGGGGGACACTGAAGCTTTCTTT. The V call is TRBV10-3, the J call TRBJ1-1; TRBD1 might be the D (5 bases). CDR3 length equals 14 residues. Looked up from germline, CDR1 is ENHRY and CDR2 is SYGVKD.

J is TRBJ2-5 and V is TRBV7-2, with 11 positions matching TRBD2. The CDR3 runs to 17 residues. Germline CDR1 is SGHTA and CDR2 is FQGNSA. The trim removed 2 bases at V and 5 bases at J, leaving 10 bases unmatched. Here the CDR3 DNA reads TGTGCCAGCAGCTTATGGGGTAGCGGGGGGGCCGCGGAGACCCAGTACTTC. This sequence encodes CASSLWGSGGAAETQYF.

This clonotype was seen a few times. This sequence joins TRBV28 and TRBJ2-1; no firm D call. Trimming shortened V by 6 bases and J by 1 base, and 16 bases separated the two germline ends. This CDR3 is built from 16 residues. Germline values: CDR1 MDHEN, CDR2 SYDVKM. The CDR3 coding sequence is TGTGCCAGCAGCCCTCTAGGCTCTCTGTCCTACAATGAGCAGTTCTTC. Translated, it gives CASSPLGSLSYNEQFF.

On this clonotype: A read error may be the cause here, since a much bigger clone is one base away. J is TRBJ2-1 and V is TRBV2, with TRBD2 identical over 14 bases. The CDR3 loop spans 17 amino acids. CDR1 is SNHLY, CDR2 FYNNEI, per germline. In DNA, the CDR3 is TGTGCCAGCAGTGGGGGTCGGACTAGCGGGAGGCAAAATGAGCAGCTCTTC. Its translation is CASSGGRTSGRQNEQLF.

The V call is TRBV7-9, the J call TRBJ2-5; 12 bases are a match to TRBD2. Germline V CDR1 and CDR2: SEHNR, FQNEAQ (reference sequence). The trim removed 4 bases at V and 5 bases at J, leaving 5 bases unmatched. This CDR3 has 15 amino acids. The CDR3 region has the DNA TGTGCCAGCAGCTCTAGCGGGAGGGCCGGGGAGACCCAGTACTTC. This encodes CASSSSGRAGETQYF.

This clonotype showed up many times. This chain joins TRBV7-6 and TRBJ1-1; D remains unclear. The germline V and J ends were trimmed by 2 bases and 1 base, with 5 bases remaining between them. The CDR3 runs to 13 residues. Germline V gives CDR1 SGHVS, CDR2 FNYEAQ. The CDR3 loop is CASSLQRNTEAFF. The CDR3 DNA sequence: TGTGCCAGCAGCTTACAGAGGAACACTGAAGCTTTCTTT.

This chain links TRBV30 with TRBJ2-1; D is uncertain. Trimming pared 3 bases from V and 9 bases from J, leaving 12 bases between. CDR3 size: 12 residues. CDR1 is GTSNPN and CDR2 is SVGIG in the germline V gene (reference sequence). The CDR3 nucleotides read TGTGCCTGGAGACTCAGGATTAGTGAGCAGTTCTTC. The encoded protein is CAWRLRISEQFF.

This clonotype was found a few times. This chain links TRBV25-1 with TRBJ2-7; D is perhaps TRBD1 or TRBD2 (5 bases each). The V end lost 2 bases, the J end lost 7 bases, and 12 bases lay between the germline ends. This CDR3 has 13 residues. Germline V gene sequence: CDR1 MGHDK, CDR2 SYGVNS. The chain's CDR3 is CASSEPRREEQYF. CDR3 bases: TGTGCCAGCAGTGAACCCCGCAGGGAGGAGCAGTACTTC.